The 22 T cell receptor beta chains below come from one sample, sequenced in a study of T cell responses to AZD1222 COVID-19 vaccine. Repertoires were generated with immunoSEQ multiplex PCR, while TCRdb's copy carries only in-frame clones and drops some. The repertoire holds over 150,000 clones, about 93% seen once, with under 1.1% in the top ten. The starting material was peripheral blood, obtained 28 days after the second dose of the MenACWY control vaccine. All receptors come from an adult who received the MenACWY meningococcal vaccine as a control.

The V gene is TRBV30, the J gene TRBJ2-7; D may correspond to TRBD1 or TRBD2 (5 bases each). Germline CDR1 GTSNPN, CDR2 SVGIG (reference sequence). There are 14 residues in the CDR3. Trimming took off 5 bases at V and 5 bases at J, with 19 bases between the two ends. CDR3 sequence (DNA): TGTGCCTGGGGAGAAGGGACCGGGGCGAACGAGCAGTACTTC. Protein: CAWGEGTGANEQYF.

This clone was counted once. The chain is built from TRBV5-4 and TRBJ2-5; no firm D call. Germline loops: CDR1 SGHNT, CDR2 YYREEE (reference sequence). The CDR3 has 15 residues. V lost 2 bases to trimming and J lost 2 bases, with 13 bases between them. CDR3 protein: CASSFPMLGQETQYF. The DNA for the CDR3 is TGTGCCAGCAGCTTCCCCATGCTCGGGCAAGAGACCCAGTACTTC.

The genes are TRBV15 and TRBJ1-1; D is perhaps TRBD1 (5 bases). CDR1 is LNHNV and CDR2 is YYDKDF in the germline V gene (reference sequence). This CDR3 comprises 12 residues. The V end lost 5 bases, the J end lost 11 bases, and 15 bases lay between the germline ends. The CDR3 DNA reads as TGTGCCACCAGCCGGAAGGGGAAAAAGGCTTTCTTT. Protein: CATSRKGKKAFF.

V usage is TRBV11-2 and J usage is TRBJ1-1; 7 bases fit TRBD1. CDR3 length: 15 residues. Germline V gene lookup returns CDR1 SGHAT and CDR2 FQNNGV. V gave up 4 bases and J gave up 5 bases; unmatched junction bases: 10. This CDR3 reads CASSSPGGTVTEAFF. As DNA, the CDR3 is TGTGCCAGCAGCTCCCCCGGGGGGACAGTGACTGAAGCTTTCTTT.

This chain connects TRBV15 to TRBJ1-5; D not certain. The CDR3 is 17 residues long. V was pared by 0 bases and J by 1 base, with 13 bases between. Germline V gene sequence: CDR1 LNHNV, CDR2 YYDKDF (reference sequence). The CDR3 loop is CATSREPGRGSNQPQHF. The CDR3 DNA follows: TGTGCCACCAGCAGAGAGCCCGGACGGGGAAGCAATCAGCCCCAGCATTTT.

The chain employs TRBV5-6 and TRBJ1-1; 11 bases are a match to TRBD1. The CDR3 runs 16 residues. Germline loops: CDR1 SGHDT, CDR2 YYEEEE. V dropped 2 bases and J dropped 4; count of bases not matched to a gene: 7. The CDR3 loop is CASSFRWGTGGTEAFF. CDR3 coding DNA: TGTGCCAGCAGCTTCCGGTGGGGGACAGGGGGCACTGAAGCTTTCTTT. The variable domain in full, completed from reference TRBV5-6 and TRBJ1-1, reads DAGVTQSPTHLIKTRGQQVTLRCSPKSGHDTVSWYQQALGQGPQFIFQYYEEEERQRGNFPDRFSGHQFPNYSSELNVNALLLGDSALYLCASSFRWGTGGTEAFFGQGTRLTVV.

The CDR3 DNA follows: TGCAGCGTTGTAGGCCCAATGCGGAACACTGAAGCTTTCTTT. This gives the protein CSVVGPMRNTEAFF. The chain uses TRBV29-1 and TRBJ1-1; D unresolved. This CDR3 comprises 14 residues. Germline CDR1 is SQVTM and CDR2 is ANQGSEA. The germline V and J ends were trimmed by 4 bases and 1 base, with 13 bases remaining between them.

The chain joins TRBV10-3 to TRBJ2-1; TRBD2 matches 7 bases. Losses at the gene ends were 2 bases for V and 8 bases for J; bases not matched to a gene: 6. Per germline, CDR1 ENHRY and CDR2 SYGVKD. The CDR3 contains 14 residues. In DNA, the CDR3 is TGTGCCATCAGTGAGGGGGAAGCGGGACATGAGCAGTTCTTC. It encodes CAISEGEAGHEQFF.

This clone has only one observation. The chain is built from TRBV14 and TRBJ2-7, with 11 bases identical to TRBD1. Per germline, CDR1 SGHDN and CDR2 FVKESK. This CDR3 region has 15 residues. The ends lost 2 bases at V and 6 bases at J; junction bases unmatched: 6. For the CDR3, the DNA is TGTGCCAGCAGCCAAACGGGGACAGGGGGATTCGAGCAGTACTTC. Translated, it gives CASSQTGTGGFEQYF.

The chain uses TRBV28 and TRBJ2-3; no clear D gene. V was shortened by 5 bases and J by 0 bases, with 18 bases between the two germline ends. The germline V gene encodes CDR1 MDHEN and CDR2 SYDVKM. The CDR3 consists of 17 residues. This chain's CDR3 is CASSPFLWVASTDTQYF. The CDR3 region has the DNA TGTGCCAGCAGTCCATTCTTATGGGTGGCCAGCACAGATACGCAGTATTTT.

The rearrangement links TRBV30 to TRBJ2-1; 9 nucleotides align to TRBD1. The CDR3 runs 14 residues. CDR1 is GTSNPN and CDR2 is SVGIG in the germline V gene (reference sequence). Unmatched junction bases numbered 5, after V lost 2 bases and J lost 6 bases. The CDR3 here is CAWSPGTGINEQFF. In nucleotides, the CDR3 is TGTGCCTGGAGTCCCGGGACAGGGATCAATGAGCAGTTCTTC.

Only one count was recorded for this clone. The V and J genes are TRBV6-6 and TRBJ1-2; no clear D. CDR3 size: 12 residues. Trimming removed 2 bases at V and 5 bases at J, with 6 bases between. Germline loops: CDR1 MNHNY, CDR2 SVGAGI (reference sequence). CDR3 in amino acids: CASSYVEYGYTF. CDR3 DNA: TGTGCCAGCAGTTACGTCGAGTATGGCTACACCTTC.

The chain recombines TRBV9 with TRBJ2-3; no firm D call. This CDR3 region has 16 residues. Germline CDR1 is SGDLS and CDR2 is YYNGEE. The germline V and J ends were trimmed by 4 bases and 0 bases, with 15 bases remaining between them. The CDR3 DNA is TGTGCCAGCAGCTCCCGACGGCTTTTTAGCACAGATACGCAGTATTTT. This translates into CASSSRRLFSTDTQYF.

The gene calls are TRBV6-2 or TRBV6-3 and TRBJ2-1; weak D call: TRBD1 (5 bases). Germline CDR1 and CDR2: MNHEY and SVGEGT. This CDR3 is 15 amino acids long. The V gene lost 2 bases and the J gene lost 0 bases, with 8 bases spanning the gap. CDR3 sequence reads: CASSYTTVSYNEQFF. The CDR3 DNA reads as TGTGCCAGCAGTTACACGACAGTCTCCTACAATGAGCAGTTCTTC.

In DNA form, the CDR3 reads TGTGCCAGCTCACCGGGGCCCAGTGAGCAGTACTTC. It is translated as CASSPGPSEQYF. The gene calls are TRBV18 and TRBJ2-7; D might be TRBD1 (5 bases). Trimming took 3 bases from V and 7 from J, leaving 10 bases between them. This CDR3 contains 12 residues. Germline V CDR1 and CDR2: KGHSH, LQKENI. Supplemented by reference TRBV18 and TRBJ2-7, the full variable domain reads NAGVMQNPRHLVRRRGQEARLRCSPMKGHSHVYWYRQLPEEGLKFMVYLQKENIIDESGMPKERFSAEFPKEGPSILRIQQVVRGDSAAYFCASSPGPSEQYFGPGTRLTVT.

V gene TRBV7-2 combines with J gene TRBJ1-5; D uncertain. There are 13 residues in the CDR3. The germline CDR1 and CDR2 sequences are SGHTA and FQGNSA. Trimming pared 5 bases from V and 7 bases from J, leaving 12 bases between. In DNA, the CDR3 is TGTGCCAGCAGCCCCGACAACCTCCAGCCCCAGCATTTT. This sequence encodes CASSPDNLQPQHF. The variable domain in full, with the rest retrieved from reference TRBV7-2 and TRBJ1-5, is GAGVSQSPSNKVTEKGKDVELRCDPISGHTALYWYRQSLGQGLEFLIYFQGNSAPDKSGLPSDRFSAERTGGSVSTLTIQRTQQEDSAVYLCASSPDNLQPQHFGDGTRLSIL.

The genes are TRBV30 and TRBJ1-2, with D tentatively TRBD1 (5 bases). The CDR3 length is 14 residues. The V gene lost 0 bases and the J gene lost 4 bases, with 12 bases spanning the gap. The germline CDR1 and CDR2 sequences are GTSNPN and SVGIG (reference sequence). The CDR3 nucleotides read TGTGCCTGGAGTGTGGGGCGGCGTGGCTATGGCTACACCTTC. Its protein product is CAWSVGRRGYGYTF.

The rearrangement links TRBV27 to TRBJ1-5, with D possibly being TRBD1 (5 bases). Trimming stripped 4 bases from V and 1 base from J, with 14 bases between. This CDR3 has 16 residues. CDR1 and CDR2 (germline): MNHEY, SMNVEV (reference sequence). CDR3 nucleotide sequence: TGTGCCAGCAGTTCCCGAATGGGGGAGAGCAATCAGCCCCAGCATTTT. Residues: CASSSRMGESNQPQHF.

The V call is TRBV5-4, the J call TRBJ1-1, with a weak D call TRBD1 (6 bases). Germline V lookup: CDR1 SGHNT, CDR2 YYREEE (reference sequence). With 2 bases removed from V and 2 bases from J, the gap between germline ends came to 10 bases. This CDR3 region has 14 residues. The CDR3 spells CASSLNRENTEAFF. As DNA, the CDR3 is TGTGCCAGCAGCTTAAACAGGGAAAACACTGAAGCTTTCTTT.

This clone has just one count. J is TRBJ1-2 and V is TRBV7-8, with a tentative D call TRBD1 (5 bases). V shed 5 bases and J shed 7 bases, with 17 bases lying between them. Per germline, CDR1 SGHVS and CDR2 FQNEAQ. The CDR3 spans 14 residues. The CDR3 DNA is TGTGCCAGCAGCATCCCCCCTAAGGGGTCTGGCTACACCTTC. This codes for CASSIPPKGSGYTF.

The CDR3 region is CASRGTGANRDTQYF. CDR3 nucleotides: TGTGCCAGCCGGGGGACAGGGGCTAATAGGGATACGCAGTATTTT. The chain couples TRBV19 to TRBJ2-3; TRBD1 matches at 10 bases. Germline-derived CDR1 and CDR2 are LNHDA and SQIVND (reference sequence). The CDR3 contains 15 residues. Unmatched junction bases numbered 12, after V lost 9 bases and J lost 6 bases. Full variable domain (remainder filled in from reference TRBV19 and TRBJ2-3): DGGITQSPKYLFRKEGQNVTLSCEQNLNHDAMYWYRQDPGQGLRLIYYSQIVNDFQKGDIAEGYSVSREKKESFPLTVTSAQKNPTAFYLCASRGTGANRDTQYFGPGTRLTVL.

A few counts support this clone. The chain uses TRBV3-1 (or the pseudogene TRBV3-2) and TRBJ1-2; D unclear. Germline values: CDR1 LGHDT, CDR2 YNNKEL (reference sequence). The CDR3 runs 14 residues. V lost 0 bases and J lost 3, with 8 bases in between. In DNA form, the CDR3 reads TGTGCCAGCAGCCAAGATCGCTCCTACTATGGCTACACCTTC. This sequence encodes CASSQDRSYYGYTF.